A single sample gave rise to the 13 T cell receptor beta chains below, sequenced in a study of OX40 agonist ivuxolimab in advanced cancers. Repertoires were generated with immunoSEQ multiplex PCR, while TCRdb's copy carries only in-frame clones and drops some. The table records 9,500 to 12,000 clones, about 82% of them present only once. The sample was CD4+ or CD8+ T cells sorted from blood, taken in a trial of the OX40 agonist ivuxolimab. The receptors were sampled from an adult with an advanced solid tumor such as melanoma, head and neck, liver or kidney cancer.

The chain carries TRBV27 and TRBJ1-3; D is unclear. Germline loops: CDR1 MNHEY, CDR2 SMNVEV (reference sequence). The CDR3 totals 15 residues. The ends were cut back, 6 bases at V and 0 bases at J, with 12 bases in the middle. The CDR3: CASRDTVLSGNTIYF. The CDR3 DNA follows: TGTGCCAGCAGGGATACAGTCCTCTCTGGAAACACCATATATTTT.

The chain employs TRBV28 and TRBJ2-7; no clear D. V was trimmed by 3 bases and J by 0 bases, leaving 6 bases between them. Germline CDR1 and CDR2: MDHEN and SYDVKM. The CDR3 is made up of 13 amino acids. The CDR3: CASSFDNSYEQYF. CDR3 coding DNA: TGTGCCAGCAGTTTTGACAACTCCTACGAGCAGTACTTC.

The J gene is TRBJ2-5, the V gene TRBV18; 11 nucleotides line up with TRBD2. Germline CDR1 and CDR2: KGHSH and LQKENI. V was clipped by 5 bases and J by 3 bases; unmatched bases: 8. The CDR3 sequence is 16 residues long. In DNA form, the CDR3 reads TGTGCCAGCTCAAAACTAGCGGGAGTAAAGGAAGAGACCCAGTACTTC. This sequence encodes CASSKLAGVKEETQYF.

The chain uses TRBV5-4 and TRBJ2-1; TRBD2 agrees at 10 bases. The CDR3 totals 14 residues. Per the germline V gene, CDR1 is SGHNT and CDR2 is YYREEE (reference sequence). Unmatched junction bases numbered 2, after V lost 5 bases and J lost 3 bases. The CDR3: CASRRTSGYNEQFF. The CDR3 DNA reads TGTGCCAGCAGGAGGACTAGCGGCTACAATGAGCAGTTCTTC.

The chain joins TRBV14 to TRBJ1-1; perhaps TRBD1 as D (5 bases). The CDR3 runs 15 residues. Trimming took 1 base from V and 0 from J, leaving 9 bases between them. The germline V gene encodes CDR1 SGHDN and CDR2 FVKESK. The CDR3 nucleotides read TGTGCCAGCAGCCAAGTCGACAGTATGAACACTGAAGCTTTCTTT. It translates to CASSQVDSMNTEAFF.

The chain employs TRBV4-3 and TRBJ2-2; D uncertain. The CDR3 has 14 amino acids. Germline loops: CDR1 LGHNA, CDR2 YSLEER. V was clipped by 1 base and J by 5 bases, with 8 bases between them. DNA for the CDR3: TGCGCCAGCAGCCAAGGGACCATAACCGGGGAGCTGTTTTTT. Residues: CASSQGTITGELFF.

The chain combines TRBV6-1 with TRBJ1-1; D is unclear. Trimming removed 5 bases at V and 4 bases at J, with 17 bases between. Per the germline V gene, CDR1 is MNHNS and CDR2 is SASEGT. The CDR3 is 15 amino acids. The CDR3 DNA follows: TGTGCCAGCAGTCCCTCCACGAATCTGGGCACTGAAGCTTTCTTT. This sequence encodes CASSPSTNLGTEAFF.

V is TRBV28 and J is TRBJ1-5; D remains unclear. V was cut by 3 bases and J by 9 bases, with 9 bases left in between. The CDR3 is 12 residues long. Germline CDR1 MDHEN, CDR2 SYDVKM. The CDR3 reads CASSFSGRPQHF. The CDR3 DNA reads TGTGCCAGCAGTTTCTCTGGGCGGCCCCAGCATTTT.

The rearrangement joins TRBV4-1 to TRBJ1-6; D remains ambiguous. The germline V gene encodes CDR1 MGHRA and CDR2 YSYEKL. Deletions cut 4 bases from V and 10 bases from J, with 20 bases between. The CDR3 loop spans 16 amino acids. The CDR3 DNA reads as TGCGCCAGCAGCCTCCCGGGGAGAGGGATGGAATCACCCCTCCACTTT. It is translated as CASSLPGRGMESPLHF.

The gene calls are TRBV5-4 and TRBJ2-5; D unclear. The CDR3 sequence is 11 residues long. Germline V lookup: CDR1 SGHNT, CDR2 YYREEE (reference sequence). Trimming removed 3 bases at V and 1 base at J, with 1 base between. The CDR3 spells CASSSQETQYF. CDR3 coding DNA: TGTGCCAGCAGCTCCCAAGAGACCCAGTACTTC. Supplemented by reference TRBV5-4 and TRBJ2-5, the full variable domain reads ETGVTQSPTHLIKTRGQQVTLRCSSQSGHNTVSWYQQALGQGPQFIFQYYREEENGRGNFPPRFSGLQFPNYSSELNVNALELDDSALYLCASSSQETQYFGPGTRLLVL.

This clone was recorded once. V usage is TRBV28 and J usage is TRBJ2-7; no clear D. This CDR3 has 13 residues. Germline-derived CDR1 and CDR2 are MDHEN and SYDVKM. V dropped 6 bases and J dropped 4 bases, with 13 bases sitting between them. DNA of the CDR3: TGTGCCAGCAGCGACGATTCCCCTTACGAGCAGTACTTC. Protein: CASSDDSPYEQYF.

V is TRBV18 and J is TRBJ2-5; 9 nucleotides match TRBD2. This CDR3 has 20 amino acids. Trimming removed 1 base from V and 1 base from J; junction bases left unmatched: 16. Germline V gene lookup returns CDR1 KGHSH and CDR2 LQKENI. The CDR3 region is CASSPRFSLGSGSGQETQYF. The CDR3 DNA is TGTGCCAGCTCACCACGATTCTCCCTTGGTAGCGGGAGCGGCCAAGAGACCCAGTACTTC.

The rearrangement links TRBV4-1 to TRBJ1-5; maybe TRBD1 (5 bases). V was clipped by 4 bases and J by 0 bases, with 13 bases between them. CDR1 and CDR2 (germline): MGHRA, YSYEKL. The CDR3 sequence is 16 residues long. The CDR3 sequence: CASSPQGGHSNQPQHF. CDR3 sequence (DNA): TGCGCCAGCAGCCCCCAGGGAGGTCATAGCAATCAGCCCCAGCATTTT.